These 19 T cell receptor beta chains were sequenced from one sample in a study of shared clonotypes between healthy human individuals. Assay used: immunoSEQ multiplex PCR; TCRdb lists only in-frame clones, some missing. This table holds about 450,000 clones, 79% found once. Sequencing was done on a sample of PBMCs. The receptors were gathered from a woman in her 40s in good health. Some clones in this sample may be carry-over from other donors' samples.

The chain combines TRBV5-4 with TRBJ1-1; possibly TRBD1 for D (5 bases). This CDR3 spans 15 amino acids. V lost 3 bases to trimming and J lost 1 base, with 13 bases between them. The germline V gene has CDR1 SGHNT and CDR2 YYREEE (reference sequence). The CDR3 sequence is CASSSPVQGNTEAFF. The CDR3, as DNA: TGTGCCAGCAGCTCCCCGGTTCAGGGGAACACTGAAGCTTTCTTT.

In DNA, the CDR3 is TGTGCCAGCAGCCCCCCGGTCTACTCTGGGGCCAACGTCCTGACTTTC. Translation: CASSPPVYSGANVLTF. This chain connects TRBV4-2 to TRBJ2-6, with no clear D. This CDR3 has 16 residues. Trimming took off 4 bases at V and 0 bases at J, with 10 bases between the two ends. The germline V gene has CDR1 LGHNA and CDR2 YNFKEQ.

This clone turned up a few times. The genes are TRBV18 and TRBJ2-5, with 8 positions matching TRBD1. TRBJ2-7 matches the DNA end more closely, so the J call is doubtful. CDR1 KGHSH and CDR2 LQKENI come from the germline V gene. There are 15 residues in the CDR3. CDR3 DNA: TGTGCCAGCACTAACCCGGAGACAGGGGTAGACGAGCAGTACTTC. Translated, it gives CASTNPETGVDEQYF.

This clone has just one count. J is TRBJ1-1 and V is TRBV7-9; D remains ambiguous. The germline gives CDR1 SEHNR, CDR2 FQNEAQ (reference sequence). V was shortened by 1 base and J by 0 bases, with 12 bases between the two germline ends. The CDR3 is made up of 16 amino acids. CDR3: CASSLVFSTMNTEAFF. DNA for the CDR3: TGTGCCAGCAGCTTAGTGTTCAGCACCATGAACACTGAAGCTTTCTTT.

This clone was observed a handful of times. This chain uses TRBV15 with TRBJ2-2, with 11 positions matching TRBD2. J was trimmed by 2 bases and V by 3 bases; bases with no gene match: 2. From germline, CDR1 is LNHNV and CDR2 YYDKDF (reference sequence). The CDR3 is made up of 16 amino acids. The CDR3 protein is CATSSRLAGNTGELFF. The CDR3 region has the DNA TGTGCCACCAGCAGCCGACTAGCGGGAAACACCGGGGAGCTGTTTTTT. Together with reference TRBV15 and TRBJ2-2, the CDR3 gives the full variable domain: DAMVIQNPRYQVTQFGKPVTLSCSQTLNHNVMYWYQQKSSQAPKLLFHYYDKDFNNEADTPDNFQSRRPNTSFCFLDIRSPGLGDTAMYLCATSSRLAGNTGELFFGEGSRLTVL.

The V gene is TRBV5-1, the J gene TRBJ2-1; perhaps TRBD1 as D (6 bases). Germline V gene sequence: CDR1 SGHRS, CDR2 YFSETQ. V lost 0 bases to trimming and J lost 7 bases, with 11 bases between them. The CDR3 has 14 amino acids. The chain's CDR3 is CASSLGVDRNEQFF. The DNA of the CDR3 is TGCGCCAGCAGCTTGGGGGTGGACAGAAATGAGCAGTTCTTC.

The chain combines TRBV11-2 with TRBJ1-1; weak D call: TRBD1 (5 bases). This CDR3 has 13 residues. Trimming shortened V by 3 bases and J by 4 bases, and 9 bases separated the two germline ends. From germline, CDR1 is SGHAT and CDR2 FQNNGV. The CDR3 sequence: CASSFQQATEAFF. DNA for the CDR3: TGTGCCAGCAGCTTTCAACAGGCCACTGAAGCTTTCTTT.

The rearrangement joins TRBV6-4 to TRBJ2-7; 10 bases agree with TRBD2. In germline, CDR1 is MRHNA, CDR2 SNTAGT. CDR3 length equals 14 residues. V trimming: 7 bases; J trimming: 5 bases; junction bases outside the gene matches: 8. The CDR3 sequence: CASTKASGSHEQYF. Written as DNA, the CDR3 is TGTGCCAGCACCAAGGCTAGCGGGAGCCACGAGCAGTACTTC.

The chain links TRBV9 to TRBJ1-5; TRBD1 is a possible D gene (5 bases). V was shortened by 2 bases and J by 4 bases, with 13 bases between the two germline ends. CDR1 is SGDLS and CDR2 is YYNGEE in the germline V gene. The CDR3 runs 15 residues. The CDR3 DNA is TGTGCCAGCAGCGTCGGGGGGACCGATAATCAGCCCCAGCATTTT. Protein product: CASSVGGTDNQPQHF.

This sequence joins TRBV9 and TRBJ1-1; TRBD1 matches at 9 bases. The CDR3 contains 14 residues. Germline V gives CDR1 SGDLS, CDR2 YYNGEE. The V gene end was trimmed by 4 bases and the J gene end by 3 bases; junction bases not matched to a gene: 4. The CDR3 is CASSRTGDDTEAFF. The CDR3 nucleotides are TGTGCCAGCAGCAGGACAGGGGACGACACTGAAGCTTTCTTT.

This clone was recorded once. The rearrangement links TRBV6-5 to TRBJ2-7; possibly TRBD1 for D (6 bases). The CDR3 sequence is 14 residues long. V was trimmed by 2 bases and J by 3 bases, leaving 11 bases between them. Looked up from germline, CDR1 is MNHEY and CDR2 is SVGAGI. The CDR3 spells CASSYGVRGYEQYF. DNA of the CDR3: TGTGCCAGCAGTTACGGGGTCAGGGGCTACGAGCAGTACTTC.

J is TRBJ2-7 and V is TRBV10-2; 11 positions match TRBD1. The V gene's germline CDR1 is WSHSY and CDR2 SAAADI. V lost 6 bases to trimming and J lost 4 bases; unmatched junction nucleotides: 5. The CDR3 is 14 amino acids. In DNA, the CDR3 is TGCGCCAGCAGAGGGACAGGGGGGGTATACGAGCAGTACTTC. It translates to CASRGTGGVYEQYF.

The chain employs TRBV18 and TRBJ2-1, with 12 bases lining up with TRBD2. Germline loops: CDR1 KGHSH, CDR2 LQKENI. V was clipped by 1 base and J by 8 bases; unmatched bases: 6. The CDR3 has 16 amino acids. The CDR3 region has the DNA TGTGCCAGCTCACCACTGACTAGCGGGAGTGGCGATGAGCAGTTCTTC. It yields the protein CASSPLTSGSGDEQFF.

The table lists this clone with a count of one. J is TRBJ1-2 and V is TRBV19; possibly TRBD1 for D (5 bases). The V end lost 1 base, the J end lost 3 bases, and 9 bases lay between the germline ends. Germline V gene sequence: CDR1 LNHDA, CDR2 SQIVND (reference sequence). This CDR3 is 14 amino acids long. DNA of the CDR3: TGTGCCAGTAGTATAGTAGGGGCAGACTATGGCTACACCTTC. This codes for CASSIVGADYGYTF.

The CDR3 here is CASSLRQGNTEAFF. The CDR3 coding sequence is TGTGCCAGCAGTCTAAGACAGGGGAATACTGAAGCTTTCTTT. The rearrangement uses TRBV6-1 and TRBJ1-1, with TRBD1 matching 8 bases. This CDR3 has 14 amino acids. The ends lost 5 bases at V and 5 bases at J; junction bases unmatched: 7. CDR1 and CDR2 from the germline V gene are MNHNS and SASEGT.

As concerns this clone: The same CDR3 is also encoded by other DNA sequences in this sample. The chain uses TRBV5-1 and TRBJ2-7; tentative D call: TRBD1 (6 bases). There are 12 residues in the CDR3. The V gene lost 3 bases and the J gene lost 4 bases, with 8 bases spanning the gap. Germline V gene lookup returns CDR1 SGHRS and CDR2 YFSETQ. The CDR3 sequence is CASSSQGYEQYF. CDR3 nucleotide sequence: TGCGCCAGCAGCTCACAGGGATACGAGCAGTACTTC.

The chain employs TRBV5-5 and TRBJ2-5, with TRBD2 as a possible D gene (6 bases). This CDR3 has 13 residues. Germline assignment: CDR1 SGHKS and CDR2 YYEKEE (reference sequence). V dropped 4 bases and J dropped 5 bases, with 12 bases sitting between them. The CDR3 sequence is CASSPRGWETQYF. In nucleotides, the CDR3 is TGTGCCAGCAGCCCCCGGGGGTGGGAGACCCAGTACTTC.

The gene calls are TRBV7-2 and TRBJ2-7; D may be TRBD2 (6 bases). CDR1 and CDR2 (germline): SGHTA, FQGNSA. V dropped 4 bases and J dropped 0 bases, with 16 bases sitting between them. There are 16 residues in the CDR3. CDR3 DNA sequence: TGTGCCAGCAGCTCCCCCCTCGCGGGGCTCTCCTACGAGCAGTACTTC. Translation: CASSSPLAGLSYEQYF. The whole variable domain, remainder taken from reference TRBV7-2 and TRBJ2-7, is GAGVSQSPSNKVTEKGKDVELRCDPISGHTALYWYRQSLGQGLEFLIYFQGNSAPDKSGLPSDRFSAERTGGSVSTLTIQRTQQEDSAVYLCASSSPLAGLSYEQYFGPGTRLTVT.

The rearrangement links TRBV7-2 to TRBJ2-2, with D tentatively TRBD1 (6 bases). Germline CDR1 and CDR2: SGHTA and FQGNSA. This CDR3 has 15 amino acids. The ends were cut back, 5 bases at V and 2 bases at J, with 12 bases in the middle. CDR3 sequence: CASSPDRINTGELFF. DNA of the CDR3: TGTGCCAGCAGCCCAGACAGGATTAACACCGGGGAGCTGTTTTTT.